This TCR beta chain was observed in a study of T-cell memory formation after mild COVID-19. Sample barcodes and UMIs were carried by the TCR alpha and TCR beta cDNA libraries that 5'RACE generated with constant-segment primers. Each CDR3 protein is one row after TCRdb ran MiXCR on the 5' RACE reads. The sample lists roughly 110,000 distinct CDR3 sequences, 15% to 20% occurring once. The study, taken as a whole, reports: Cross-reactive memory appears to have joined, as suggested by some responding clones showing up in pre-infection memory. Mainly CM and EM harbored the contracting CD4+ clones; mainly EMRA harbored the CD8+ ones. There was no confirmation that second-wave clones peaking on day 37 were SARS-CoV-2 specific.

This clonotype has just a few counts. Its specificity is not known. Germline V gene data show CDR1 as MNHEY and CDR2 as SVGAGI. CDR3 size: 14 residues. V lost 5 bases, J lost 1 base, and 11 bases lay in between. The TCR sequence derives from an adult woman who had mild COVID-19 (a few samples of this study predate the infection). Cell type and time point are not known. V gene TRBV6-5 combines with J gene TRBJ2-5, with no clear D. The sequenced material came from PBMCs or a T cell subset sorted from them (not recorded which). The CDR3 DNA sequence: TGTGCCAGCAGTCCCACGAACTTCCAAGAGACCCAGTACTTC. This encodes CASSPTNFQETQYF.